This T cell receptor beta chain was captured in a study of Ad26.COV2.S vaccination and SARS-CoV-2 variants. Study as a whole: Once or twice, 56 days apart, Ad26.COV2.S was delivered intramuscularly. Study outcomes and limitations: Substantial post-vaccination breadth of spike-specific CD8+ and CD4+ T cell responses was reported. The placebo group had lower spike-specific TCR breadth than the vaccine recipients did.

Treatment denoted: some 20 received Ad26.COV2.S at low or high dose, single or two shots; 5 received placebo; per-sample allocation not given. Sampling occurred on day 63 after the first vaccine or placebo injection. Donation came from an adult in Boston who was aged 18-55 years. Libraries were prepared by immunoSEQ multiplex PCR; TCRdb keeps only in-frame clonotypes and omits some of them. The sample records about 480,000 clones, 87% being singletons. CDR3 length equals 18 residues. The V gene end was trimmed by 3 bases and the J gene end by 3 bases; junction bases not matched to a gene: 11. The V gene's germline CDR1 is SGHAT and CDR2 FQNNGV. Comments on this clone: No antigen is known for it.

This receptor was obtained from a person between 18 and 65 years old who received the Ad26.COV2.S COVID-19 vaccine or a placebo. The sequencing used peripheral blood, collected in a trial of Ad26.COV2.S vaccine versus placebo. This rearrangement joins TRBV11-2 to TRBJ2-1; the match to TRBD2 covers 10 bases. The DNA of the CDR3 is TGTGCCAGCAGCTTGGGGGTGTTAGCGGGAGGCTACTACAATGAGCAGTTCTTC. This translates into CASSLGVLAGGYYNEQFF.